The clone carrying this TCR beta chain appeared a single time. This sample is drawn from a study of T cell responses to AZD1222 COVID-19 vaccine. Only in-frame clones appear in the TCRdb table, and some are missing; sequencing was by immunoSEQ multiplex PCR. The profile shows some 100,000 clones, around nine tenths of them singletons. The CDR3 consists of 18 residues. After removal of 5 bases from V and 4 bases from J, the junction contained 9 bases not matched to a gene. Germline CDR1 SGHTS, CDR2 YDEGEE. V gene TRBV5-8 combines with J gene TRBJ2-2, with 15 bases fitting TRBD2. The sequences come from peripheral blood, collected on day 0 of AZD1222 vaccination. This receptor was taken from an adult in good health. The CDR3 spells CASSPGLAGGLSTGELFF. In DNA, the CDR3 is TGTGCCAGCAGTCCGGGACTAGCGGGAGGTTTGAGCACCGGGGAGCTGTTTTTT.